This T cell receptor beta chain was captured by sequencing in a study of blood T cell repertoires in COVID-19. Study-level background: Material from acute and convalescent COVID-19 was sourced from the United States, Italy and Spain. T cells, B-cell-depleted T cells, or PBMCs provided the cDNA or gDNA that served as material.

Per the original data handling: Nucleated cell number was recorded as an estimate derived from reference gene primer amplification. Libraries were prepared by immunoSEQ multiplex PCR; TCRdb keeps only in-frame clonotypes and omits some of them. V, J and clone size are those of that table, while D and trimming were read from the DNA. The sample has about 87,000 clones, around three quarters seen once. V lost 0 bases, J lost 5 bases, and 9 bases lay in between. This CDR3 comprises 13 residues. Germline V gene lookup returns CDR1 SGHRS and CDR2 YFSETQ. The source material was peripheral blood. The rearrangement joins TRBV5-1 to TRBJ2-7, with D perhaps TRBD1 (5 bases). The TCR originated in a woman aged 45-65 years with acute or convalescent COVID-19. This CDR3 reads CASSLATVNEQYF. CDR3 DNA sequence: TGCGCCAGCAGCTTGGCGACAGTAAACGAGCAGTACTTC. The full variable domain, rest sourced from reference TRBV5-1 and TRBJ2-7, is KAGVTQTPRYLIKTRGQQVTLSCSPISGHRSVSWYQQTPGQGLQFLFEYFSETQRNKGNFPGRFSGRQFSNSRSEMNVSTLELGDSALYLCASSLATVNEQYFGPGTRLTVT.